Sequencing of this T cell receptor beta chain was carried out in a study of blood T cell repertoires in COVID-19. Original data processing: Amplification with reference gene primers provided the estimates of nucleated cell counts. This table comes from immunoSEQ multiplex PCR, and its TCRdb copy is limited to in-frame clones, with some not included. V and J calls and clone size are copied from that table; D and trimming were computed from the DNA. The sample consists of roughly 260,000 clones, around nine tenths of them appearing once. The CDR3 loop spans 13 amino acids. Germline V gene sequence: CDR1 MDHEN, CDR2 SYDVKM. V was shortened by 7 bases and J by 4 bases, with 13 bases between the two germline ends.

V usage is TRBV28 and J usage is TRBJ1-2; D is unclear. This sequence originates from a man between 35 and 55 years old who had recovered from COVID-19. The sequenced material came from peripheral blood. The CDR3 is CASNGPMSYGYTF. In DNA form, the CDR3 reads TGTGCCAGCAATGGGCCGATGTCCTATGGCTACACCTTC.